This T cell receptor beta chain was sequenced during a study of blood T cell repertoires in COVID-19. Study-level information: Specimens from acute and convalescent COVID-19 originated in the United States, Italy and Spain.

Libraries were prepared by immunoSEQ multiplex PCR; TCRdb keeps only in-frame clonotypes and omits some of them. The sample consists of about 64,000 clones, around 66% of them appearing once. This CDR3 spans 14 amino acids. CDR1 is SQVTM, CDR2 ANQGSEA, per germline. Trimming removed 6 bases from V and 0 bases from J, with 12 bases in between. The gene calls are TRBV29-1 and TRBJ2-1, with a weak D call TRBD1 (6 bases). The TCR sequence derives from a woman aged 60-75 years who had been exposed to COVID-19. Sequencing was carried out using PBMCs or T cells enriched from blood (not recorded which). The CDR3 coding sequence is TGCAGCGTCCGTACAGGGATCTCCTACAATGAGCAGTTCTTC. It yields the protein CSVRTGISYNEQFF.